This T cell receptor beta chain was retrieved from a study of blood T cell repertoires in acute mononucleosis. The time point was: acute infectious mononucleosis, at clinical presentation within 2 weeks of symptom onset (visit 1). Germline V gene lookup returns CDR1 SQVTM and CDR2 ANQGSEA. The V gene lost 1 base and the J gene lost 4 bases, with 14 bases spanning the gap. The CDR3 loop spans 15 amino acids. This clone was observed once. Given a far larger clone just one base away, this is likely a sequencing read error. Other DNA sequences within the sample encode an identical CDR3. Study-level findings and limits: Public beta motifs plus an AV5-AJ31 alpha motif appeared to drive GLC-BM selection.

cDNA came from RNA of at least 8,500 tetramer+ CD8 T cells. CDR3s were PCR-amplified with V and J primers adding unique molecular identifiers. TCRdb's copy holds only in-frame clones and misses some; the assay was immunoSEQ multiplex PCR. The table has some 2,500 clones, 65% to 70% seen once. The source was EBV GLC epitope tetramer+ CD8+ T cells sorted from PBMCs, collected during acute infectious mononucleosis. Stated subset: CD8 T cells binding tetramer with EBV BMLF1 280-288 peptide (GLC-BM). The chain employs TRBV29-1 and TRBJ2-1; D is unclear. The source of this sequence is a woman aged 18-29 years with infectious mononucleosis caused by EBV. The CDR3 sequence is CSVEGAGPIYNEQFF. The CDR3 DNA reads as TGCAGCGTTGAAGGTGCAGGACCAATATACAATGAGCAGTTCTTC.